This is a list of T cell receptor beta chains from one sample in a study of cytomegalovirus exposure and HLA in healthy donors. Assay used: immunoSEQ multiplex PCR; TCRdb lists only in-frame clones, some missing. The table includes fewer than 150,000 clones, roughly three quarters detected once. Sequenced input: PBMCs. The receptors derive from a man aged 25 to 40 in good health and CMV-seronegative. CDR3s include the opening cysteine and the closing phenylalanine or tryptophan. D genes are given only for firm matches. Only some rows state a clone size, as once, few, many or a class for expanded clones.

j_gene	abundance	d_gene	v_gene	CDR3nt	CDR3aa
TRBJ2-5	NA	TRBD1	TRBV9	TGTGCCAGCAGCGGACAGGGATGGCAAGAGACCCAGTACTTC	CASSGQGWQETQYF
TRBJ2-1	NA	TRBD2	TRBV11-2	TGTGCCAGCAGACTAGCGGGAGGGCGATACAATGAGCAGTTCTTC	CASRLAGGRYNEQFF
TRBJ1-2	NA	NA	TRBV7-9	TGTGCCAGCAGCCCTACCTTGGGAGGTGGCTACACCTTC	CASSPTLGGGYTF
TRBJ2-2	NA	NA	TRBV28	TGTGCCAGCAGCAGTAACCCAGGGATGACCGGGGAGCTGTTTTTT	CASSSNPGMTGELFF
TRBJ2-7	NA	TRBD2	TRBV27	TGTGCCAGCAGTCTCGCTAGCGGGGTTCTTTACGAGCAGTACTTC	CASSLASGVLYEQYF
TRBJ2-3	NA	NA	TRBV4-3	TGCGCCAGCAGCCGTGTTAGTGCAGATACGCAGTATTTT	CASSRVSADTQYF
TRBJ2-7	once	NA	TRBV4-3	TGCGCCAGCAGCCAAGTTAGGGGGGGCCTCGAGCAGTACTTC	CASSQVRGGLEQYF
TRBJ2-1	NA	TRBD1	TRBV5-1	TGCGCCAGCAGCTTGGAAGGGACAGGGGGCATAAATGAGCAGTTCTTC	CASSLEGTGGINEQFF
TRBJ1-2	few	TRBD1	TRBV4-3	TGCGCCAGCAGCCAAGAAAGGGGACAGGGGGCTGATGGCTACACCTTC	CASSQERGQGADGYTF
TRBJ2-1	NA	NA	TRBV7-3	TGTGCCAGCAGCGTTATTTGGCTTTGGAGGAGCGGTGAGCAGTTCTTC	CASSVIWLWRSGEQFF
TRBJ1-6	NA	NA	TRBV27	TGTGCCAGCACTGCAGGGTATAGGACGTCACCCCTCCACTTT	CASTAGYRTSPLHF
TRBJ1-1	NA	NA	TRBV5-6	TGTGCCAGCAGCCCTGATGGCAGATTGAACACTGAAGCTTTCTTT	CASSPDGRLNTEAFF
TRBJ2-5	NA	TRBD1	TRBV4-2	TGTGCCAGCAGCCAAGACCCACCTACAGGGGGTCTCGAGACCCAGTACTTC	CASSQDPPTGGLETQYF
TRBJ2-1	NA	NA	TRBV4-2	TGTGCCAGCAGCCAAGCGGATGGGCAGGACTACAATGAGCAGTTCTTC	CASSQADGQDYNEQFF
TRBJ2-5	NA	NA	TRBV27	TGTGCCAGCAGTAGGACTTGGGGGCAGACCCAGTACTTC	CASSRTWGQTQYF
TRBJ2-3	few	TRBD2	TRBV7-8	TGTGCCAGCAGCTTAGGGGCGGGGGGGATTCCGGATACGCAGTATTTT	CASSLGAGGIPDTQYF
TRBJ2-7	NA	NA	TRBV9	TGTGCCAGCAGCGTAGGAGGCGGGGCTTCGTCCTACGAGCAGTACTTC	CASSVGGGASSYEQYF
TRBJ2-3	NA	TRBD2	TRBV9	TGTGCCAGCAGCTTGGGGGGGGGAGCGGGAGGTGGAGATACGCAGTATTTT	CASSLGGGAGGGDTQYF
TRBJ2-3	NA	TRBD2	TRBV30	TGTGCCTGGAGGGCCCCCGGGAGGGTAAGCACAGATACGCAGTATTTT	CAWRAPGRVSTDTQYF
TRBJ2-7	once	NA	TRBV29-1	TGCAGCGTTGTCGGAGCGGGCGGCACGGGACCCTCAGGCTACGAGCAGTACTTC	CSVVGAGGTGPSGYEQYF
TRBJ2-2	few	NA	TRBV2	TGTGCCAGCAATGGGGGGGGGCCGACCGGGGAGCTGTTTTTT	CASNGGGPTGELFF
TRBJ2-2	few	TRBD2	TRBV10-2	TGCGCCAGCAGGACTAGCGGGGGGGGCACCGGGGAGCTGTTTTTT	CASRTSGGGTGELFF
TRBJ2-5	NA	TRBD2	TRBV19	TGTGCCAGCGGACTAGCTCACGAGACCCAGTACTTC	CASGLAHETQYF
TRBJ1-6	NA	TRBD1	TRBV19	TGTGCCAGTAGTATGACAGGGGGGGGCTCACCCCTCCACTTT	CASSMTGGGSPLHF
TRBJ2-3	NA	TRBD2	TRBV30	TGTGCCTGGACTAGCGGGGGGACTGGCGGCACGCAGTATTTT	CAWTSGGTGGTQYF
TRBJ1-1	NA	NA	TRBV15	TGTGCCACCAGCAGAGATGGGCTGAGCACTGAAGCTTTCTTT	CATSRDGLSTEAFF
TRBJ2-7	NA	NA	TRBV28	TGTGCCAGCAGTTTGCGGGGTACCCCCTACGAGCAGTACTTC	CASSLRGTPYEQYF
TRBJ1-5	NA	TRBD1	TRBV4-2	TGTGCCAGCAGCCAAGGGGACAGGGCCAACCAGCCCCAGCATTTT	CASSQGDRANQPQHF
TRBJ1-1	NA	NA	TRBV27	TGTGCCAGCAGTTTATACGGAGGGGCCGCCACTGAAGCTTTCTTT	CASSLYGGAATEAFF
TRBJ2-7	NA	TRBD1	TRBV27	TGTGCCAGCAGTCCAACAGGGGGCATCGACGAGCAGTACTTC	CASSPTGGIDEQYF
TRBJ2-5	NA	NA	TRBV2	TGTGCCAGCAGTGCGGCGGGGACTCCCCAAGAGACCCAGTACTTC	CASSAAGTPQETQYF
TRBJ1-5	NA	NA	TRBV28	TGTGCCAGCAGTTTTGGGCAGGATGGTCAGCCCCAGCATTTT	CASSFGQDGQPQHF
TRBJ2-1	NA	NA	TRBV5-4	TGTGCCAGCAGCGGCACTAGCTCCTACAATGAGCAGTTCTTC	CASSGTSSYNEQFF
TRBJ1-2	few	NA	TRBV4-3	TGCGCCAGCAGCCAAGATTCAGGCGATGGCTACACCTTC	CASSQDSGDGYTF
TRBJ2-1	NA	TRBD1	TRBV14	TGTGCCAGCAGCCACGGACAGGGATACAATGAGCAGTTCTTC	CASSHGQGYNEQFF
TRBJ2-7	NA	TRBD1	TRBV27	TGTGCCAGCAGACGACAGGGGGCGTCCTACGAGCAGTACTTC	CASRRQGASYEQYF
TRBJ1-1	NA	TRBD1	TRBV15	TGTGCCACCAGCAGGGGGACAGCACAAAACACTGAAGCTTTCTTT	CATSRGTAQNTEAFF
TRBJ2-5	NA	NA	TRBV6-4	TGTGCCAGCAGTGACTTTGGGACAAAAGAGACCCAGTACTTC	CASSDFGTKETQYF
TRBJ2-7	NA	TRBD1	TRBV6-5	TGTGCCAGCAGTCGTGACAGGGGAGCCTACGAGCAGTACTTC	CASSRDRGAYEQYF
TRBJ2-7	NA	NA	TRBV5-1	TGCGCCAGCAGCTTCTCCAGCTCCTACGAGCAGTACTTC	CASSFSSSYEQYF
TRBJ2-7	once	NA	TRBV27	TGTGCCAGCAGTTTAGGCGGGGTCACCTGCGAGCAGTACTTC	CASSLGGVTCEQYF
TRBJ2-5	NA	NA	TRBV9	TGTGCCAGCAGCGATAGAGGATTGTCAGGGGAGACCCAGTACTTC	CASSDRGLSGETQYF
TRBJ2-7	NA	TRBD2	TRBV27	TGTGCCAGCAGACTAGCGGGAACCTACGAGCAGTACTTC	CASRLAGTYEQYF
TRBJ2-2	NA	NA	TRBV10-2	TGCGCCAGCAGTGAGTCATTACAAAACACCGGGGAGCTGTTTTTT	CASSESLQNTGELFF
TRBJ2-5	NA	NA	TRBV7-7	TGTGCTAGCAGCCCTAGCTTGTCTCACGGCCAAGAGACCCAGTACTTC	CASSPSLSHGQETQYF
TRBJ1-5	NA	NA	TRBV7-3	TGTGCCAGCAGCTTGGAGGATGGGTGGCCCCAGCATTTT	CASSLEDGWPQHF
TRBJ1-6	few	NA	TRBV5-6	TGTGCCAGCAGCTTGGGAGCGGAAAATTCACCCCTCCACTTT	CASSLGAENSPLHF
TRBJ1-2	NA	NA	TRBV7-2	TGTGCCAGCAGCTCCAGGGGCTATGGCTACACCTTC	CASSSRGYGYTF
TRBJ1-5	once	NA	TRBV5-6	TGTGCCAGCAGCTTGCCAGGGATTCAGCCCCAGCATTTT	CASSLPGIQPQHF
TRBJ2-7	NA	NA	TRBV19	TGTGCCAGTAGTATAGGTCTCGGGGAGACCTACGAGCAGTACTTC	CASSIGLGETYEQYF
TRBJ2-3	NA	TRBD2	TRBV29-1	TGCAGCGTTCGCGGGGGGAGCACAGATACGCAGTATTTT	CSVRGGSTDTQYF